A selection of T cell receptor beta chains follows, all from one sample in a study of draining lymph node invasion in breast cancer. TCRdb recomputed calls from the bulk RNA-seq reads with MiXCR, one row per CDR3 protein. The data hold just under 2,500 distinct CDR3 sequences, with about 85% observed a single time. Material for sequencing was sorted memory CD4+ effector T cells from a lymph node. Receptor source: a female donor with luminal breast cancer. CDR3s include the opening cysteine and the closing phenylalanine or tryptophan. The D gene is left open where the match is weak. Clone size is given for some rows only: seen once, a few or many times, or a class if the clone is expanded.

D	size	V	J	DNA	CDR3
TRBD1	-	TRBV27	TRBJ1-5	TGTGCCAGCAGACAACAGGGGGGTAAGCAGCCCCAGCATTTT	CASRQQGGKQPQHF
-	-	TRBV20-1	TRBJ1-1	TGCAGTGCTAGAGCAGAGCAGGCTTTCTTT	CSARAEQAFF
-	-	TRBV3-1	TRBJ1-1	TGTGCCAGCGCATACCAAATGGGGGAAGCTTTCTTT	CASAYQMGEAFF
-	-	TRBV6-5	TRBJ1-2	TGTGCCAGCAGAGTGACAGGTTCTCACTATGGCTACACCTTC	CASRVTGSHYGYTF
-	-	TRBV19	TRBJ2-2	TGTGCCAGTAGTATTATAGCTCTGCGGAACACCGGGGAGCTGTTTTTT	CASSIIALRNTGELFF
-	-	TRBV20-1	TRBJ1-1	TGCAGTGCTAGAGGGCCTGGGGGGATGAACACTGAAGCTTTCTTT	CSARGPGGMNTEAFF
-	-	TRBV4-1	TRBJ1-4	TGCGCCAGCAGCCAAGATGGAGTGGGGTTTGAAAAACTGTTTTTT	CASSQDGVGFEKLFF
-	-	TRBV5-6	TRBJ1-2	TGTGCCAGCAGCTTGAGGGGGGGCGCAGGAAGTGGCTACACCTTC	CASSLRGGAGSGYTF
-	-	TRBV5-4	TRBJ1-1	TGTGCCAGCAACCGACCGTGGGGGACGGACACTGAAGCTTTCTTT	CASNRPWGTDTEAFF
-	-	TRBV11-2	TRBJ2-1	TGTGCCAGCAGCTCCTCTAGGCGTGAGCAGTTCTTC	CASSSSRREQFF
-	-	TRBV23-1	TRBJ1-5	TGCGCCAGCTTGAGTCGCAATCAGCCCCAGCATTTT	CASLSRNQPQHF
-	-	TRBV6-1	TRBJ1-5	TGTGCCAGCAGTGAAGCGTCGGGACACAATCAGCCCCAGCATTTT	CASSEASGHNQPQHF
TRBD1	-	TRBV4-2	TRBJ1-2	TGTGCCAGCAGCCAAGATCAGTGGACAGGGGATGCTGGCTACACCTTC	CASSQDQWTGDAGYTF
-	-	TRBV6-5	TRBJ1-1	TGTGCCAGCAGTTACATGGAGGGAACTGAAGCTTTCTTT	CASSYMEGTEAFF
-	-	TRBV5-4	TRBJ1-4	TGTGCCAGCAGCTTGAACGGGGGGGTAGGGAAACTGTTTTTT	CASSLNGGVGKLFF
TRBD2	once	TRBV19	TRBJ2-1	TGTGCCAGTAGTATGGGAAGGTCGGGGGGCAATGAGCAGTTCTTC	CASSMGRSGGNEQFF
TRBD1	-	TRBV12-3/TRBV12-4	TRBJ1-5	TGTGCCAGCAGCCGGACAGGACTTAATCAGCCCCAGCATTTT	CASSRTGLNQPQHF
-	once	TRBV27	TRBJ2-7	TGTGCCAGCCGTCTCGGGGGAGAGCAGTACTTC	CASRLGGEQYF
TRBD1	few	TRBV6-2/TRBV6-3	TRBJ1-1	TGTGCCAGCAGTTACCCGACCGGACAGGGGACTATGAACACTGAAGCTTTCTTT	CASSYPTGQGTMNTEAFF